There are a few counts of the clone carrying this T cell receptor (beta chain). Its antigen is unidentified. A much larger clonotype is one base distant, so this may be a read error. This is likely a read error, given that the CDR3 carries no conserved phenylalanine or tryptophan at its end. The data stem from a study of breast tumors, draining lymph nodes, adjacent tissues. Overall study findings and caveats: Luminal-like breast cancer showed significantly higher tumor–nontumor repertoire similarity than basal-like. Findings are consistent with lymph node origin and intratumoral expansion of most tumor T cells. Tumor T cell lymph node origin was a supported hypothesis, not proven. Tumor repertoires ranked between lymph nodes and nontumor tissue in diversity, with V and J gene preferences.

The CDR3 contains 14 residues. The germline V gene has CDR1 SGHVS and CDR2 FNYEAQ. Trimming stripped 5 bases from V and 3 bases from J, with 10 bases between. TCRdb fed the multiplex PCR reads into MiXCR, producing one record per CDR3 protein. The sample consists of 24,000 or so distinct CDR3 sequences, less than 25% of them appearing once. Sequencing was performed on breast tumor tissue. This TCR came from a female donor with breast cancer. Some clones in this sample may be carry-over from other donors' samples. The J gene is TRBJ1-4, the V gene TRBV7-6; the D gene is possibly TRBD1 (5 bases). CDR3 amino acids: CASSTGDSNEKLFL. CDR3 in DNA: TGTGCCAGCAGCACTGGGGACTCTAATGAAAAACTGTTTCTT.